The 9 T cell receptor beta chains below were found in one sample sequenced in a study of T cell responses to AZD1222 COVID-19 vaccine. Some clones are missing from TCRdb's copy, which holds only in-frame ones; the method was immunoSEQ multiplex PCR. The table lists 150,000 to 200,000 clones, 80% to 95% of them singletons. The specimen was peripheral blood, collected on day 0 of AZD1222 vaccination. These receptors were collected from an adult in good health.

The chain combines TRBV7-2 with TRBJ1-6; D is possibly TRBD1 (6 bases). The CDR3 has 14 residues. The V end was cut by 7 bases, the J end by 6 bases, with 13 bases between. Germline lookup yields CDR1 SGHTA and CDR2 FQGNSA. Here the CDR3 reads CASMGPGANSPLHF. The CDR3 DNA sequence: TGTGCCAGCATGGGTCCAGGGGCTAATTCACCCCTCCACTTT.

This rearrangement joins TRBV30 to TRBJ1-1; 7 bases fit TRBD1. The CDR3 totals 13 residues. CDR1 and CDR2 (germline): GTSNPN, SVGIG (reference sequence). The J segment lost 5 bases and the V segment lost 4 bases, leaving 7 bases of the junction unmatched. CDR3 sequence: CAWTKNRGTEAFF. As DNA, the CDR3 is TGTGCCTGGACTAAAAACAGGGGTACTGAAGCTTTCTTT.

The rearrangement links TRBV5-4 to TRBJ1-6; D ambiguous. V was trimmed by 6 bases and J by 0 bases, leaving 10 bases between them. CDR1 is SGHNT and CDR2 is YYREEE in the germline V gene (reference sequence). The CDR3 consists of 15 residues. Written as DNA, the CDR3 is TGTGCCAGCACCGAGCAGAGCTCCTATAATTCACCCCTCCACTTT. It codes for CASTEQSSYNSPLHF.

The V and J genes are TRBV6-5 and TRBJ1-5, with D possibly matching TRBD1 (5 bases). V lost 5 bases and J lost 3, with 14 bases in between. The CDR3 contains 15 residues. The germline V gene encodes CDR1 MNHEY and CDR2 SVGAGI. The CDR3 region is CASSPVGGTNQPQHF. For the CDR3, the DNA is TGTGCCAGCAGTCCCGTTGGGGGGACCAATCAGCCCCAGCATTTT.

This clone occurred once. V gene TRBV6-1 combines with J gene TRBJ1-5; no clear D gene. The CDR3 extends over 15 amino acids. Germline loops: CDR1 MNHNS, CDR2 SASEGT. The V end was cut by 2 bases, the J end by 0 bases, with 8 bases between. The CDR3 region has the DNA TGTGCCAGCAGTGAAAGTACCCTTAGCAATCAGCCCCAGCATTTT. Translating gives CASSESTLSNQPQHF.

The rearrangement uses TRBV19 and TRBJ1-6; TRBD1 might be the D (5 bases). The CDR3 runs 15 residues. V lost 4 bases and J lost 10, with 17 bases in between. Per germline, CDR1 LNHDA and CDR2 SQIVND (reference sequence). The CDR3 spells CASSTVAGRRSPLHF. CDR3 DNA: TGTGCCAGTAGTACAGTGGCGGGGCGGAGGTCACCCCTCCACTTT.

This chain links TRBV4-1 with TRBJ2-1; weak D call: TRBD1 (6 bases). This CDR3 has 18 residues. V lost 0 bases and J 7 bases, leaving 22 bases between the germline ends. The germline gives CDR1 MGHRA, CDR2 YSYEKL. The CDR3 reads CASSQERGLRVAVNEQFF. The CDR3 region has the DNA TGCGCCAGCAGCCAAGAGAGGGGGTTGCGGGTTGCGGTAAATGAGCAGTTCTTC.

V is TRBV18 and J is TRBJ1-2, with a possible D match to TRBD1 (6 bases). Trimming cost V 0 bases and J 4 bases, with 9 bases left between them. The germline V gene has CDR1 KGHSH and CDR2 LQKENI. This CDR3 is built from 14 residues. The CDR3: CASSPPDSFYGYTF. CDR3 in DNA: TGTGCCAGCTCACCACCGGACAGCTTCTATGGCTACACCTTC.

The chain has TRBV5-8 and TRBJ1-2, with D perhaps TRBD1 (5 bases). The CDR3 runs to 15 residues. From germline, CDR1 is SGHTS and CDR2 YDEGEE. Trimming took off 4 bases at V and 3 bases at J, with 16 bases between the two ends. CDR3 in DNA: TGTGCCAGCAGCCCGTTTAAGGGGAGGTACTATGGCTACACCTTC. Amino acid sequence: CASSPFKGRYYGYTF.